This TCR beta chain emerged from a study of OX40 agonist ivuxolimab in advanced cancers. Germline CDR1 is KGHSH and CDR2 is LQKENI. The CDR3 totals 16 residues. The V end lost 3 bases, the J end lost 4 bases, and 18 bases lay between the germline ends. Sequencing was performed with immunoSEQ multiplex PCR; in TCRdb, only in-frame clones are kept and a portion is missing. In the table there are 100,000 to 150,000 clones, about 92% of which are singletons. The sample consisted of CD4+ or CD8+ T cells sorted from blood, taken in a trial of the OX40 agonist ivuxolimab. The sequence came from an adult with an advanced solid tumor such as melanoma, head and neck, liver or kidney cancer. The rearrangement links TRBV18 to TRBJ1-1, with D maybe TRBD1 (6 bases). CDR3 nucleotide sequence: TGTGCCAGCTCACCTCCAAGGGGGGGGGCCGGCACTGAAGCTTTCTTT. Its protein product is CASSPPRGGAGTEAFF.